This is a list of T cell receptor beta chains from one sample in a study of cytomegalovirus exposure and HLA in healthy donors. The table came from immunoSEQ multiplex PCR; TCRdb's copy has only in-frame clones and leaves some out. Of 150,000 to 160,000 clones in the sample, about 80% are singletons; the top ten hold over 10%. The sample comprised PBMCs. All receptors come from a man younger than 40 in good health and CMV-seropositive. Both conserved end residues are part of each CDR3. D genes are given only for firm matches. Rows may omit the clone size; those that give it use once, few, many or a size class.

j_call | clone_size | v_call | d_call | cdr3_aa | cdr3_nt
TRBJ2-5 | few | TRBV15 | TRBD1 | CATSRDIVGTGQETQYF | TGTGCCACCAGCAGAGATATCGTTGGGACAGGACAAGAGACCCAGTACTTC
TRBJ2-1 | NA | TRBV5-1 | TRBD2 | CASYKGLAPSYNEQFF | TGCGCCAGTTATAAGGGACTAGCGCCCTCCTACAATGAGCAGTTCTTC
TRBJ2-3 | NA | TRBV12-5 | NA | CASGLITGKTQYF | TGTGCTAGTGGTTTGATCACGGGGAAAACGCAGTATTTT
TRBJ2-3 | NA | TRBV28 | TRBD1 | CASSLKGAGTDTQYF | TGTGCCAGCAGTTTAAAGGGGGCCGGCACAGATACGCAGTATTTT
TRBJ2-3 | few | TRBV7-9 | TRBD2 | CASSLAESGSLNTQYF | TGTGCCAGCAGCCTAGCGGAAAGCGGGAGTTTGAATACGCAGTATTTT
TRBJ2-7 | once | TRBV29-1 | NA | CSVEDGTLYEQYF | TGCAGCGTTGAAGACGGGACTCTCTACGAGCAGTACTTC
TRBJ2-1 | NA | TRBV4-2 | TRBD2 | CASSPKRTGGGEQFF | TGTGCCAGCAGCCCAAAAAGGACGGGGGGGGGTGAGCAGTTCTTC
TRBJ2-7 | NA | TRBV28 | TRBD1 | CASRFTGGYEQYF | TGTGCCAGCAGATTTACAGGGGGGTACGAGCAGTACTTC
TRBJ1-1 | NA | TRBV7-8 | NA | CASSLVQKNTEAFF | TGTGCCAGCAGCTTAGTTCAGAAGAACACTGAAGCTTTCTTT
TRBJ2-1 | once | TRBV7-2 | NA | CASSFSVGTREQFF | TGTGCCAGCAGCTTTTCGGTGGGGACTCGTGAGCAGTTCTTC
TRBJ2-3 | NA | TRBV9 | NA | CASSPTGDRTDTQYF | TGTGCCAGCAGCCCGACAGGAGATCGCACAGATACGCAGTATTTT
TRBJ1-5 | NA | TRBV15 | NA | CATSRDQRVGQPQHF | TGTGCCACCAGCAGAGATCAGAGGGTAGGCCAGCCCCAGCATTTT
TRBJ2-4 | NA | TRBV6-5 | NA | CASSYSMGPWYF | TGTGCCAGCAGTTACTCGATGGGGCCTTGGTACTTC
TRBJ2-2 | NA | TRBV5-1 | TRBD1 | CASSVGALGGLAGELFF | TGCGCCAGCAGCGTGGGAGCGTTAGGGGGCTTGGCCGGGGAGCTGTTTTTT
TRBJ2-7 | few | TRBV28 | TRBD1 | CASSSYKEGTGVEQYF | TGTGCCAGCAGTTCATATAAGGAGGGGACAGGGGTCGAGCAGTACTTC
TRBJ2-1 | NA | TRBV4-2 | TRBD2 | CASSQDSGLGNEQFF | TGTGCCAGCAGCCAAGATTCAGGACTAGGCAATGAGCAGTTCTTC
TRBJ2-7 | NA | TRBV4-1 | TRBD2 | CASSRSGTSGSYEQYF | TGCGCCAGCAGCCGGTCCGGGACTAGCGGGAGTTACGAGCAGTACTTC
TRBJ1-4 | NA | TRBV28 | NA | CASSLGGGSPNEKLFF | TGTGCCAGCAGTTTAGGAGGAGGGAGTCCTAATGAAAAACTGTTTTTT
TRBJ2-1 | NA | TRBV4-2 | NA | CASSQVSRSGGSEQFF | TGTGCCAGCAGCCAAGTGAGTAGGTCCGGTGGGAGTGAGCAGTTCTTC
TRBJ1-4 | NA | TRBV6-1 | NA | CASHEGFRALGKLFF | TGTGCCAGCCACGAGGGCTTTCGCGCCTTAGGGAAACTGTTTTTT
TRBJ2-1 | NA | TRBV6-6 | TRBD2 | CASSSKAGSSYNEQFF | TGTGCCAGCAGTTCCAAAGCGGGAAGCTCCTACAATGAGCAGTTCTTC
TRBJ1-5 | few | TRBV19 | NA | CASSISGNSNQPQHF | TGTGCCAGTAGTATCTCAGGTAATAGCAATCAGCCCCAGCATTTT
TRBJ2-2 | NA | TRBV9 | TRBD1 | CASSASWTGGTGELFF | TGTGCCAGCAGCGCCTCCTGGACAGGCGGCACCGGGGAGCTGTTTTTT
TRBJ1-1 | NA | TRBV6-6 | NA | CASSYDSPEAFF | TGTGCCAGCAGCTACGACAGCCCTGAAGCTTTCTTT
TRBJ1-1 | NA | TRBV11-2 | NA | CASSLMRSEAFF | TGTGCCAGCAGCTTAATGCGATCCGAAGCTTTCTTT
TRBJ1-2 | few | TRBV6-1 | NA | CASRETVNYGYTF | TGTGCCAGCAGGGAGACAGTTAACTATGGCTACACCTTC
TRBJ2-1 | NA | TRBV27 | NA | CASSLSGGAYNEQFF | TGTGCCAGCAGTTTATCTGGCGGGGCGTACAATGAGCAGTTCTTC
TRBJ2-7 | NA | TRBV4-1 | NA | CASSQSADYEQYF | TGCGCCAGCAGCCAGTCAGCGGACTACGAGCAGTACTTC
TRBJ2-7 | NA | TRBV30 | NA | CAWSWGDSYEQYF | TGTGCCTGGAGTTGGGGGGACTCCTACGAGCAGTACTTC
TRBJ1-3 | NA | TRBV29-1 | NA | CSAAGDNSGNTIYF | TGCAGCGCCGCTGGGGACAACTCTGGAAACACCATATATTTT
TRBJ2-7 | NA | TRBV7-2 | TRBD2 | CASSLGGSGIYEQYF | TGTGCCAGCAGCTTAGGAGGTAGCGGGATCTACGAGCAGTACTTC
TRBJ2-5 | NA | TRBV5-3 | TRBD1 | CARLPKNRGPQETQYF | TGTGCCAGACTCCCCAAAAACAGGGGGCCCCAAGAGACCCAGTACTTC
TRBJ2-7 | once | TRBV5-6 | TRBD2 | CASTVAGAYEQYF | TGTGCCAGCACCGTAGCGGGAGCCTACGAGCAGTACTTC
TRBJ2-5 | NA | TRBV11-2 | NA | CASSPGQRETQYF | TGTGCCAGCAGCCCGGGACAAAGGGAGACCCAGTACTTC
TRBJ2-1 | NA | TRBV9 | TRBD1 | CASSAPLGTGVRYNEQFF | TGTGCCAGCAGCGCCCCACTCGGGACAGGGGTACGCTACAATGAGCAGTTCTTC